This T cell receptor (beta chain) is drawn from a study of identifying expanded T cells in peripheral blood. The assay was immunoSEQ multiplex PCR, and TCRdb's table has in-frame clones only and misses some. The sample carries about 52,000 clones, about 80% recorded once. The CDR3 contains 14 residues. The J segment lost 1 base and the V segment lost 7 bases, leaving 3 bases of the junction unmatched. Germline CDR1 is MNHEY and CDR2 is SVGAGI. The study, taken as a whole, reports: About 1.2 clones differed between technical replicates, versus around 15 and 19 over time. Across healthy donors, higher total template counts meant significantly greater approximately two-week count variance.

Collection occurred without any documented infections or immune events in donors. Notes on this clone: As yet, its antigen is unknown.

The sequence was collected from a person aged 18-69 years in good health. The chain combines TRBV6-5 with TRBJ1-3; 8 positions agree with TRBD1. Sequencing was done on a sample of blood. CDR3 sequence reads: CASTDRGSGNTIYF. As DNA, the CDR3 is TGTGCCAGCACCGACAGGGGATCTGGAAACACCATATATTTT.